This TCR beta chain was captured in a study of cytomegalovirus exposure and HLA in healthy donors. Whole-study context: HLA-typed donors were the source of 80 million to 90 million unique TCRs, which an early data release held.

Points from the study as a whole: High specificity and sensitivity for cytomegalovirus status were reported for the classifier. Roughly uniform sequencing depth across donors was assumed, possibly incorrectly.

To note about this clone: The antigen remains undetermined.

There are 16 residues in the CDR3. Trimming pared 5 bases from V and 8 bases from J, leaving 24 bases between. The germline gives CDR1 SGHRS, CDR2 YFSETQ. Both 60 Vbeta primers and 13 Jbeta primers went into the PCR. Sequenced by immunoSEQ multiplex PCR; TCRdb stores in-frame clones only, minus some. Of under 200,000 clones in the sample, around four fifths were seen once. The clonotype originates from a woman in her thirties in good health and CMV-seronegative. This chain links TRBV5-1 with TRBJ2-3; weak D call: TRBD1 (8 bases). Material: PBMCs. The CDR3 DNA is TGCGCCAGCAGACAGGGGGGGGGCGAAGTACTCCTTACGCAGTATTTT. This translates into CASRQGGGEVLLTQYF.